Only a few counts were recorded for the clone carrying this TCR beta chain. Antigen specificity is unknown. This sample was included in a study of cytomegalovirus exposure and HLA in healthy donors. Study observations and caveats: Immune exposure data for these donors was limited to CMV serostatus.

CDR1 is SGHRS and CDR2 is YFSETQ in the germline V gene. The CDR3 sequence is 15 residues long. The J segment lost 4 bases and the V segment lost 4 bases, leaving 8 bases of the junction unmatched. The PCR employed 60 Vbeta primers together with 13 Jbeta primers. Here immunoSEQ multiplex PCR was the method, and the copy in TCRdb shows in-frame clones only, minus some. The table lists around 160,000 clones, roughly 72% of them singletons. Participants comprised healthy donors of bone marrow. Donors sampled were nominally healthy, though unrecorded immune exposures were likely. The chain joins TRBV5-1 to TRBJ2-5; the match to TRBD1 covers 9 bases. The origin of this receptor is a woman aged 40 to 50 in good health and CMV-seronegative. What was sequenced was PBMCs. The CDR3 spells CASSVGTGTGETQYF. The DNA for the CDR3 is TGCGCCAGCAGCGTCGGGACAGGGACTGGAGAGACCCAGTACTTC.